These T cell receptor beta chains were read from a single sample in a study of T-cell memory formation after mild COVID-19. TCRdb used MiXCR to reprocess the 5' RACE reads, holding one entry per CDR3 protein. The profile shows 350,000 to 550,000 distinct CDR3 sequences, approximately 19% of them singletons. The sequenced sample consisted of PBMCs or a T cell subset sorted from them (not recorded which). Receptors originate from a man aged 18 to 29 who had mild COVID-19 (a few samples of this study predate the infection). Cell type and time point are not known. Each CDR3 is given with its conserved first and last residue. The order of the fields is CDR3 DNA, CDR3 protein, D gene, clone size, J gene, V gene. D genes are given only for firm matches. Clone size is given for some rows only: seen once, a few or many times, or a class if the clone is expanded.

TGCAGTGCTAGCTTTGAGGACAGGGCCTCCTACAATGAGCAGTTCTTC CSASFEDRASYNEQFF TRBD1 few TRBJ2-1 TRBV20-1
TGCGCCAGCAGCCAAGACGCCCTGTCAGGTGAAAAACTGTTTTTT CASSQDALSGEKLFF NA few TRBJ1-4 TRBV4-3
TGCAGTGCACTCTTGGGACAGGGCTACAATGAGCAGTTCTTC CSALLGQGYNEQFF TRBD1 few TRBJ2-1 TRBV20-1
TGCGCCAGCAGCCGTTGGAGGGAAGATACGCAGTATTTT CASSRWREDTQYF NA NA TRBJ2-3 TRBV4-3
TGCGCCAGCAGCCGCAGACGGACTAGCGGGGGGATATACAATGAGCAGTTCTTC CASSRRRTSGGIYNEQFF TRBD2 few TRBJ2-1 TRBV4-3
TGTGCCAGCAGCTTCAATAGCTTCCCGACGTACCAAGAGACCCAGTACTTC CASSFNSFPTYQETQYF NA NA TRBJ2-5 TRBV7-8
TGTGCCAGCAGACCCACAGGGGTAGGCGGCTACACCTTC CASRPTGVGGYTF TRBD1 NA TRBJ1-2 TRBV6-1
TGCGCCAGCAGACGGACAGGGGGAGGCAATCAGCCCCAGCATTTT CASRRTGGGNQPQHF TRBD1 few TRBJ1-5 TRBV10-2
TGCGCCAGCAGCCTCCCCCCGCGGGCAGAAGATACGCAGTATTTT CASSLPPRAEDTQYF NA many TRBJ2-3 TRBV4-1
TGTGCCAGCACCCCGACAGGAGATCAGCCCCAGCATTTT CASTPTGDQPQHF NA few TRBJ1-5 TRBV6-2/TRBV6-3